This T cell receptor beta chain was obtained from a study of beta chain features in type 1 diabetes (dated by TCRdb to 2016 to 2019). Describing the broader study: Mean age, gender distribution, total cell number and subset yield did not differ between patients and healthy donors. In the study, TCRB repertoires of sorted circulating CD4+ T cell subsets from recently diagnosed type 1 diabetes patients were compared with those of matched healthy donors. Regulatory and stem cell-like memory subsets were obtained from only 8 patients and about eight healthy donors, while naive and central memory subsets were obtained from all 30 or so donors. A total of about 100 million sorted cells were examined across all samples, and RNA yield correlated strongly with the number of cells per subset.

Turning to this clone: No antigen is known for it. It has no much larger one-base neighbor in the sample; base qualities were not kept.

What the research found in general, with its limitations: Because cDNA rather than genomic DNA was sequenced, highly expressing activated cells could have been over-represented, although no difference in activation and CD3 levels was found between groups. In all four CD4+ subsets, TCRB CDR3 length was moderately but significantly shorter in type 1 diabetes patients. The naive, central memory and regulatory TCRB repertoires appeared to resemble one another more closely among patients than among healthy donors. Only small numbers of individuals were included in the HLA sub-analyses, which left unresolved whether HLA type had any influence on TCRB rearrangement. Shorter templates might have been favored by PCR, but patient and control samples were amplified and corrected together, so both groups would have been affected equally by any skew. Patients with type 1 diabetes made fewer insertions and deleted more nucleotides at VDJ recombination sites, implying thymic rearrangement abnormalities.

Each donor gave one peripheral blood draw, averaging roughly 120 mL, which was collected into heparinised tubes. Naive, central memory, regulatory and stem cell-like memory CD4+ T cells were sorted on a BD FACSAria II using a panel including CD45RO, CCR7, CD25, CD127, CD95 and CD27. Every sorted population had a purity above 98%. PBMCs were isolated right away by Lymphoprep density gradient centrifugation and were stained directly, without culture. To minimize batch effects, samples were stained and sorted in pairs, one healthy donor with one patient per experiment. All of the isolated RNA was reverse transcribed with the High Capacity cDNA Reverse Transcription Kit, so expressed TCRB transcripts were sequenced. Deep immunoSEQ sequencing was performed on naive, central memory and regulatory T cell samples, with an average of roughly 3.5 million total reads per sample. After sorted cells were lysed in RLT buffer, RNA was extracted with DNase-treated RNeasy Micro or Mini kits, with the choice depending on cell number. To prevent cross-contamination, each cell subset was processed individually, whereas patient and healthy donor samples were processed jointly. The immunoSEQ multiplex PCR was used to amplify TCRB sequences from cDNA, yielding 87-bp fragments that span the CDR3 region. Sequencing of the amplicons was performed on the Illumina HiSeq platform. The authors processed their data as follows. Synthetic template baselines were used to correct PCR bias computationally, reads within Hamming distance 2 were collapsed, and singletons that could not be merged were discarded. Reads were aligned to IMGT to assign V, D and J genes, CDR3 length, and insertions or deletions at six rearrangement sites. Within each subset, clonotype counts were normalized to sorted cell number, and only after that were true diversity and Gini coefficients computed with the tcR R package. The overlap coefficient, calculated on TCRB nucleotide sequences, was used to measure repertoire sharing. Out-of-frame TCRB sequences from naive cells were analyzed as a proxy for the pre-selection repertoire. TCRdb took over this immuneACCESS table, retaining in-frame rearrangements with V and J assigned. Such tables are incomplete; in checked studies, under half of the missing clones stem from an unresolved V gene, and the remainder is unexplained. That table furnishes V, J and clone size, whereas the DNA furnished D and trimming. The sample table lists a few hundred thousand clones, about 32% of them with a count of one. More than 0.055% of the sample lies in the top ten.

Trimming costs V 1 base and J 0 bases, and their ends lie 11 bases apart. CDR1 and CDR2 were assigned from the germline V gene (reference sequence) as SGHNT and YYREEE. The CDR3, from cysteine to phenylalanine, totals 16 residues. The sequence is cut down to CDR3 DNA, 48 bases in frame from base 1. The V and J genes are TRBV5-4 and TRBJ2-1; a tentative D call is TRBD2 (5 bases match). The clonotype was recovered from a man aged 18 to 29 in good health. Specimen: naive CD4+ T cells from blood. In light of the paper, this sample's cell subset or site label describes: true naive CD4+ T cells. The DNA sequence follows: TGTGCCAGCAGCTTGTTACAGCGGACCTCCTACAATGAGCAGTTCTTC. Its product reads: CASSLLQRTSYNEQFF.